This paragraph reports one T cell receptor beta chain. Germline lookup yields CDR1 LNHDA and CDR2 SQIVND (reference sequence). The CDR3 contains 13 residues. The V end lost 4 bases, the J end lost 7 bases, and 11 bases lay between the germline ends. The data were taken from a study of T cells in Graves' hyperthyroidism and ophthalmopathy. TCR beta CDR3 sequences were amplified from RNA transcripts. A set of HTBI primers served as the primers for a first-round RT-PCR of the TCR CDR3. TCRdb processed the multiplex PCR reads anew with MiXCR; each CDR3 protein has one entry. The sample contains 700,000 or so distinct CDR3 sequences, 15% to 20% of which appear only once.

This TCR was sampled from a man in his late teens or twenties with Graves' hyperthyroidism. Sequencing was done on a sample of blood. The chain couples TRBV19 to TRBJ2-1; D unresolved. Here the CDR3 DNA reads TGTGCCAGTAGTAGTTCCTTTAGGAATGAGCAGTTCTTC. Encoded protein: CASSSSFRNEQFF.